Described below is a single T cell receptor beta chain sequence and its context. This sample was taken from a study of technical replicates of blood from a handful of donors. This CDR3 is built from 17 residues. Trimming removed 6 bases from V and 4 bases from J, with 22 bases in between. The V gene's germline CDR1 is LNHDA and CDR2 SQIVND (reference sequence). Libraries were prepared by immunoSEQ multiplex PCR; TCRdb keeps only in-frame clonotypes and omits some of them. The sample consists of about 83,000 clones, roughly 94% of them appearing once. The specimen was T cells isolated from PBMCs. The chain employs TRBV19 and TRBJ1-5; D gene ambiguous. The TCR originated in a human donor in good health. CDR3 residues: CASREVLYHRSNQPQHF. The CDR3 DNA is TGTGCCAGTAGGGAGGTACTTTATCACAGAAGTAATCAGCCCCAGCATTTT. The whole variable domain, remainder taken from reference TRBV19 and TRBJ1-5, is DGGITQSPKYLFRKEGQNVTLSCEQNLNHDAMYWYRQDPGQGLRLIYYSQIVNDFQKGDIAEGYSVSREKKESFPLTVTSAQKNPTAFYLCASREVLYHRSNQPQHFGDGTRLSIL.